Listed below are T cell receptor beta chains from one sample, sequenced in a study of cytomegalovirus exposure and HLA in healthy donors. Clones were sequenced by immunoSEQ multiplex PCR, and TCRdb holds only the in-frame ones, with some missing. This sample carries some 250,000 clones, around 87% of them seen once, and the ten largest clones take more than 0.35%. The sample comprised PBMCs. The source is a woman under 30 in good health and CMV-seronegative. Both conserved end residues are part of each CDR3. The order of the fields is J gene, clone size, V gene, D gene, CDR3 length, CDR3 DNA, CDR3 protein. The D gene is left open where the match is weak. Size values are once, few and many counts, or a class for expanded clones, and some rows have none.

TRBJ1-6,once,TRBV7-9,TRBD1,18,TGTGCCAGCAGCTCGGACAGGGAGGTCTCTCTGGGAAATTCACCCCTCCACTTT,CASSSDREVSLGNSPLHF
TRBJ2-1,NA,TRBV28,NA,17,TGTGCCAGCAGTTTATGGTCGGTCGTGGAGATTAACAATGAGCAGTTCTTC,CASSLWSVVEINNEQFF
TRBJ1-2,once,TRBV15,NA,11,TGTGCCACCTCGGGGTTGGATGGCTACACCTTC,CATSGLDGYTF
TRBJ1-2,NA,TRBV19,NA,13,TGTGCCAGTAGCCACAGGGTGAATTATGGCTACACCTTC,CASSHRVNYGYTF
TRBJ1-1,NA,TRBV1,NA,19,TGCACCAGCAGCCCGCTAGGTCAGGGGACGAAACTCTTAGTGGCTGAAGCTTTCTTT,CTSSPLGQGTKLLVAEAFF
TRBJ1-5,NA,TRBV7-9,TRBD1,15,TGTGCCAGCAGCTTAGGGACAGGAGATAATCAGCCCCAGCATTTT,CASSLGTGDNQPQHF
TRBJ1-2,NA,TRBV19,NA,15,TGTGCCAGTAGTCCAATCCCTTACAGCCACTATGGCTACACCTTC,CASSPIPYSHYGYTF
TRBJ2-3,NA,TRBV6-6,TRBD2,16,TGTGCCAGCTTGGCTAGCGGGATCCCTAGCACAGATACGCAGTATTTT,CASLASGIPSTDTQYF
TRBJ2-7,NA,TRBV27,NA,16,TGTGCCAGCAGTTTAAACGGGGACTCTGAGGCCTACGAGCAGTACTTC,CASSLNGDSEAYEQYF
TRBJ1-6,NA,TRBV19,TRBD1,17,TGTGCCAGTAGTAGGGACAGGGGGGACCGACTGGGTTCACCCCTCCACTTT,CASSRDRGDRLGSPLHF
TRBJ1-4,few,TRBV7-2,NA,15,TGTGCCAGCAGCTTCAGGTGGGGGGCTAATGAAAAACTGTTTTTT,CASSFRWGANEKLFF
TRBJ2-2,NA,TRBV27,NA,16,TGTGCCAGCAGCGCCTTGGAACCCTCGGGCACCGGGGAGCTGTTTTTT,CASSALEPSGTGELFF
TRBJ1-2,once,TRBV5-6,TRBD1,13,TGTGCCAGCAGCTTGTTCCAGGGGGCGGGCTACACCTTC,CASSLFQGAGYTF
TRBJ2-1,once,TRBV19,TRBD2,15,TGTGCCAGTAGTACCGGACTAGCGGGAGGTATTGAGCAGTTCTTC,CASSTGLAGGIEQFF
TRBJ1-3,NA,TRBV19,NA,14,TGTGCCAGTAGTATTACAGGGACAGGAAACACCATATATTTT,CASSITGTGNTIYF
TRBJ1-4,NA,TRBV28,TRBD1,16,TGTGCCAGCAGCCTGGCTCAGGGGGCGGGTAATGAAAAACTGTTTTTT,CASSLAQGAGNEKLFF
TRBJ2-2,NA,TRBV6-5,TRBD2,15,TGTGCCAGCAGGGGAAGACTAGCGGACACCGGGGAGCTGTTTTTT,CASRGRLADTGELFF
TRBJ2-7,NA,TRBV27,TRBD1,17,TGTGCCAGCAGTTTATCATGGGGGACAGGGGGCCCCCTGGAGCAGTACTTC,CASSLSWGTGGPLEQYF
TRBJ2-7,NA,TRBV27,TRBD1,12,TGTGCCAGCAGTAGGACAGGGAACGAGCAGTACTTC,CASSRTGNEQYF
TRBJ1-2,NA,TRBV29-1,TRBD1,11,TGCAGCGTCGACAGGGACTATGGCTACACCTTC,CSVDRDYGYTF
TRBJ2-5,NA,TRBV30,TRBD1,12,TGTGCCTGGGACAGGGCGCAAGAGACCCAGTACTTC,CAWDRAQETQYF
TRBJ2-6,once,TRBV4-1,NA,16,TGCGCCAGCAGGGGGAGGGGGAGGTCTGGGGCCAACGTCCTGACTTTC,CASRGRGRSGANVLTF
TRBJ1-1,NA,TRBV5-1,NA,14,TGCGCCAGCAGCTTGCTACCCTCGAACACTGAAGCTTTCTTT,CASSLLPSNTEAFF
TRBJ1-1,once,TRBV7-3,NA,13,TGTGCCAGCAGCTTAAACAGGGCGGCTGAAGCTTTCTTT,CASSLNRAAEAFF
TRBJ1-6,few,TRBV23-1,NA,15,TGCGCCAGCAGTCATGTCGGACAGAGCAGTTCACCCCTCCACTTT,CASSHVGQSSSPLHF
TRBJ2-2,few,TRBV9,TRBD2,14,TGTGCCAGCAGCACATCTAGCGGCACCGGGGAGCTGTTTTTT,CASSTSSGTGELFF
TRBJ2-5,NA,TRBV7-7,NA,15,TGTGCTAGCAGCTACCAGGGCGGGGTAAAAGAGACCCAGTACTTC,CASSYQGGVKETQYF
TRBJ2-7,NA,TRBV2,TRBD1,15,TGTGCCAGCATCTCAGCCTGGGACAGCTCCTACGAGCAGTACTTC,CASISAWDSSYEQYF
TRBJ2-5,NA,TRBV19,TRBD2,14,TGTGCCAGTAGTTTACCGGGAGGACAAGAGACCCAGTACTTC,CASSLPGGQETQYF
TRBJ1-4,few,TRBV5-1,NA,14,TGCGCCAGCAGCTTCGCAACGGCGGGAGAAAAACTGTTTTTT,CASSFATAGEKLFF
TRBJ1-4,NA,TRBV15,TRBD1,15,TGTGCCACCAGCATTAACAGGGGCATTAATGAAAAACTGTTTTTT,CATSINRGINEKLFF
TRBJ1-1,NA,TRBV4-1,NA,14,TGCGCCAGCAGCCAAGGACATACGAACACTGAAGCTTTCTTT,CASSQGHTNTEAFF
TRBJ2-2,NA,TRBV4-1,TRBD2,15,TGCGCCAGCAGCCAAGTCGGGGGGGCGACCGGGGAGCTGTTTTTT,CASSQVGGATGELFF
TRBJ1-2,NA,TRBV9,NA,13,TGTGCCAGCAGGGATGACACACGCTATGGCTACACCTTC,CASRDDTRYGYTF
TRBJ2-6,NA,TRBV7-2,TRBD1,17,TGTGCCAGCAGCCCGGCGGGACAGGGGACTGGGGCCAACGTCCTGACTTTC,CASSPAGQGTGANVLTF
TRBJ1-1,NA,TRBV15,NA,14,TGTGCCACCAGCAGAGAGGGGAGGAACACTGAAGCTTTCTTT,CATSREGRNTEAFF
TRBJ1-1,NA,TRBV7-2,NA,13,TGTGCCAGCAGTCAGGGGAGGGCCAATGAAGCTTTCTTT,CASSQGRANEAFF
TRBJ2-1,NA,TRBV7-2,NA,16,TGTGCCAGCAGCCCCTCCTCGTCCCGCTACTACAATGAGCAGTTCTTC,CASSPSSSRYYNEQFF